This T cell receptor (beta chain) was recorded in a study of T cell repertoires in cytomegalovirus infection. Background on the study: Public TCR beta signature analysis indicated the presence of both CMV infection and matching HLA type.

Findings of the study overall: Identification of carriers of CMV plus the relevant HLA was achieved through cumulative public TCR beta family frequency. The response measured ex vivo was dominated by TCR beta clonotypes (HLA-C-restricted and CMV-specific).

TCRdb re-derived calls from the reads in MiXCR, one entry per CDR3 protein. The sample lists approximately 130,000 distinct CDR3 sequences; 20% to 30% were seen once. This clonotype was counted at least ten times. What it binds is not known. The germline V gene encodes CDR1 SGHTA and CDR2 FQGNSA. CDR3 size: 16 residues. Trimming cost V 4 bases and J 0 bases, with 14 bases left between them. The TCR originated in a human donor in good health (CMV status not recorded). Some clones in this sample may be carry-over from other donors' samples. The material sequenced was PBMCs, sequenced either directly or after in vitro stimulation (not recorded which). The rearrangement joins TRBV7-2 to TRBJ2-3; tentatively, D is TRBD2 (5 bases). The CDR3 coding sequence is TGTGCCAGCAGCTCGACTATTATACCTAGCACAGATACGCAGTATTTT. Its protein is CASSSTIIPSTDTQYF.